The rows below give T cell receptor beta chains drawn from one sample of a study of T cells in Graves' hyperthyroidism and ophthalmopathy. MiXCR was run by TCRdb on the multiplex PCR reads, yielding one entry per CDR3 protein. The data hold about 290,000 distinct CDR3 sequences, with roughly 18% observed a single time. The sequenced sample was blood. The receptors here all came from a man aged 45-60 years with Graves' ophthalmopathy. The CDR3 runs from the conserved cysteine through the conserved F or W. The D gene is left open where the match is weak. Expanded clones get a size class; other rows say once, few or many, or leave the size out.

TRBV24-1	TRBJ2-7	few	.	CATSDGGEQYF	TGTGCCACCAGTGATGGGGGGGAGCAGTACTTC
TRBV3-1	TRBJ2-5	many	.	CASSQVDYQETQYF	TGTGCCAGCAGCCAAGTTGACTATCAAGAGACCCAGTACTTC
TRBV29-1	TRBJ2-7	.	.	CSVEKEIEGIPAGYEQYF	TGCAGCGTTGAAAAAGAGATCGAAGGAATCCCTGCGGGCTACGAGCAGTACTTC
TRBV29-1	TRBJ1-1	once	.	CSVEASPEAFF	TGCAGCGTTGAGGCCTCCCCTGAAGCTTTCTTT
TRBV19	TRBJ2-2	.	.	CASSIQNTGELFF	TGTGCCAGTAGTATACAGAACACCGGGGAGCTGTTTTTT
TRBV29-1	TRBJ2-3	few	TRBD2	CSVDGGGGFTDTQYF	TGCAGCGTTGACGGGGGCGGGGGGTTCACAGATACGCAGTATTTT
TRBV12-3/TRBV12-4	TRBJ1-1	many	.	CASSFYRSDSFNTEAFF	TGTGCCAGCAGTTTCTACCGATCGGACAGCTTCAACACTGAAGCTTTCTTT
TRBV5-1	TRBJ1-4	few	.	CASSLFGQRNEKLFF	TGCGCCAGCAGCCTATTTGGACAGAGAAATGAAAAACTGTTTTTT
TRBV18	TRBJ2-7	many	.	CASSQQGREQYF	TGTGCCAGCTCCCAACAGGGTCGCGAGCAGTACTTC
TRBV24-1	TRBJ2-1	.	.	CATSDPTDNEQFF	TGTGCCACCAGTGACCCTACAGACAATGAGCAGTTCTTC
TRBV13	TRBJ1-4	.	TRBD1	CASSRRDRGELFF	TGTGCCAGCAGCCGAAGGGACAGGGGAGAACTGTTTTTT
TRBV11-2	TRBJ2-1	few	.	CASSGGTEQFF	TGTGCCAGCAGCGGGGGGACTGAGCAGTTCTTC
TRBV28	TRBJ2-2	few	.	CASRNQTGELFF	TGTGCCAGCAGGAACCAGACCGGGGAGCTGTTTTTT
TRBV7-8	TRBJ2-5	.	.	CASSLVRDSGTQYF	TGTGCCAGCAGCTTAGTTAGGGACTCCGGGACCCAGTACTTC
TRBV30	TRBJ1-1	few	TRBD1	CAWSVRRTGNLLNTEAFF	TGTGCCTGGAGTGTACGTAGGACAGGGAACCTTTTGAACACTGAAGCTTTCTTT
TRBV28	TRBJ1-2	many	.	CASTGTDYYGYTF	TGTGCCAGCACCGGGACTGACTACTATGGCTACACCTTC
TRBV20-1	TRBJ2-3	few	.	CSAGGLFTDTQYF	TGCAGTGCTGGGGGGCTCTTCACAGATACGCAGTATTTT
TRBV9	TRBJ2-5	many	.	CASSVAFGGQETQYF	TGTGCCAGCAGCGTAGCTTTTGGGGGACAAGAGACCCAGTACTTC
TRBV20-1	TRBJ2-3	many	.	CSAREPTPDTQYF	TGCAGTGCTAGAGAACCGACCCCAGATACGCAGTATTTT
TRBV20-1	TRBJ2-1	many	.	CSAREAFVDEQFF	TGCAGTGCTAGAGAGGCTTTCGTCGATGAGCAGTTCTTC
TRBV7-3	TRBJ2-1	many	.	CASSLVGSGISNEQFF	TGTGCCAGCAGCCTGGTAGGTAGCGGAATCTCCAATGAGCAGTTCTTC
TRBV12-3/TRBV12-4	TRBJ2-7	once	TRBD2	CASSSSGTSYKQYF	TGTGCCAGCAGTTCTAGCGGGACCTCCTACAAGCAGTACTTC
TRBV7-2	TRBJ2-7	many	.	CASSDILANYEQYF	TGTGCCAGCAGCGACATACTGGCCAACTACGAGCAGTACTTC
TRBV29-1	TRBJ2-1	.	TRBD2	CSASGTSGMTFSNEQFF	TGCAGCGCTTCCGGGACTAGCGGGATGACTTTCTCCAATGAGCAGTTCTTC
TRBV7-3	TRBJ2-6	.	.	CASSSRGGSGANVLTF	TGTGCCAGCAGCTCTAGGGGGGGGTCCGGGGCCAACGTCCTGACTTTC
TRBV20-1	TRBJ2-7	many	TRBD2	CSARGGLGGSGVGAYEQYF	TGCAGTGCTAGAGGGGGACTAGGCGGGAGCGGAGTAGGGGCCTACGAGCAGTACTTC
TRBV5-1	TRBJ2-7	many	.	CASGRDLSSYEQYF	TGCGCCAGCGGCCGGGATCTAAGCTCCTACGAGCAGTACTTC
TRBV7-9	TRBJ1-4	.	.	CASSLATGSEKLFF	TGTGCCAGCAGCTTAGCGACGGGGAGCGAAAAACTGTTTTTT
TRBV20-1	TRBJ1-6	few	TRBD1	CSANRGFASPLHF	TGCAGTGCTAACAGGGGGTTTGCTTCACCCCTCCACTTT
TRBV20-1	TRBJ2-7	many	.	CSAPRQETSYEQYF	TGCAGTGCTCCCCGCCAGGAAACTTCCTACGAGCAGTACTTC
TRBV10-3	TRBJ1-2	few	.	CAISDTATGYGYTF	TGTGCCATCAGTGATACAGCCACCGGCTATGGCTACACCTTC
TRBV10-3	TRBJ2-7	.	.	CAISESWQLTYEQYF	TGTGCCATCAGTGAGTCGTGGCAGCTAACCTACGAGCAGTACTTC
TRBV28	TRBJ1-5	many	.	CASTRDSPNQPQHF	TGTGCCAGCACTCGAGACAGTCCTAATCAGCCCCAGCATTTT
TRBV6-1	TRBJ2-1	.	TRBD2	CASGLGEGTSGRFNEQFF	TGTGCCAGCGGCCTCGGGGAGGGCACTAGCGGGAGGTTCAATGAGCAGTTCTTC
TRBV11-2	TRBJ1-4	few	.	CASSVRRGNEKLFF	TGTGCCAGCAGTGTCAGGAGGGGTAATGAAAAACTGTTTTTT
TRBV6-2/TRBV6-3	TRBJ2-1	.	.	CASSYGLFNEQFF	TGTGCCAGCAGTTACGGTCTTTTCAATGAGCAGTTCTTC
TRBV28	TRBJ2-6	.	.	CASSLAWSGANVLTF	TGTGCCAGCAGTTTAGCGTGGTCTGGGGCCAACGTCCTGACTTTC
TRBV11-2	TRBJ1-2	many	.	CASSPQGNYGYTF	TGTGCCAGCAGTCCCCAGGGAAACTATGGCTACACCTTC
TRBV2	TRBJ2-1	.	.	CASSPTRDPLHNEQFF	TGTGCCAGCAGTCCAACTAGAGACCCTCTTCACAATGAGCAGTTCTTC
TRBV7-9	TRBJ1-1	few	.	CASSLGPQAFF	TGTGCCAGCAGCTTAGGCCCTCAAGCTTTCTTT
TRBV9	TRBJ2-1	many	TRBD2	CASSVTSGWDEQFF	TGTGCCAGCAGCGTAACTAGCGGTTGGGATGAGCAGTTCTTC
TRBV12-3/TRBV12-4	TRBJ2-1	few	TRBD2	CASRLAGSYNEQFF	TGTGCCAGCAGGCTAGCGGGATCCTACAATGAGCAGTTCTTC
TRBV7-8	TRBJ1-3	many	TRBD1	CASSPPGQEYNTIYF	TGTGCCAGCAGCCCCCCGGGACAGGAGTACAACACCATATATTTT
TRBV3-1	TRBJ2-7	many	.	CASSGLGGGRSYEQYF	TGTGCCAGCAGCGGTTTGGGGGGCGGCCGATCCTACGAGCAGTACTTC
TRBV30	TRBJ2-3	many	.	CAWKERATSPTDTQYF	TGTGCCTGGAAGGAACGGGCAACGTCGCCTACAGATACGCAGTATTTT
TRBV20-1	TRBJ2-1	.	TRBD2	CSASGTSGWRGNEQFF	TGCAGTGCTAGTGGGACTAGCGGTTGGCGGGGGAATGAGCAGTTCTTC
TRBV28	TRBJ2-3	many	.	CASRSTDTQYF	TGTGCCAGCAGGTCTACAGATACGCAGTATTTT
TRBV19	TRBJ2-1	few	.	CASRDFSSYNEQFF	TGTGCCAGTAGGGACTTTAGCTCCTACAATGAGCAGTTCTTC
TRBV4-1	TRBJ1-2	.	.	CASSSNVDRVNYGYTF	TGCGCCAGCAGCTCCAATGTCGACCGGGTGAACTATGGCTACACCTTC
TRBV20-1	TRBJ1-2	few	.	CSARDPGYGYTF	TGCAGTGCTAGAGATCCCGGTTATGGCTACACCTTC
TRBV7-6	TRBJ1-3	.	.	CASSKTLSNSGNTIYF	TGTGCCAGCAGCAAGACACTCTCAAACTCTGGAAACACCATATATTTT
TRBV20-1	TRBJ2-1	.	.	CSARGVIIDNEQFF	TGCAGTGCTAGAGGAGTGATCATCGACAATGAGCAGTTCTTC
TRBV5-1	TRBJ2-3	many	TRBD2	CASSLGTSGTNTDTQYF	TGCGCCAGCAGCCTCGGGACTAGCGGGACCAACACAGATACGCAGTATTTT
TRBV28	TRBJ1-6	many	TRBD1	CASSLGGTAYSPLHF	TGTGCCAGCAGTTTAGGCGGGACAGCCTATTCACCCCTCCACTTT
TRBV11-1	TRBJ1-1	many	.	CASSSMGYTEAFF	TGTGCCAGCAGCTCAATGGGGTACACTGAAGCTTTCTTT